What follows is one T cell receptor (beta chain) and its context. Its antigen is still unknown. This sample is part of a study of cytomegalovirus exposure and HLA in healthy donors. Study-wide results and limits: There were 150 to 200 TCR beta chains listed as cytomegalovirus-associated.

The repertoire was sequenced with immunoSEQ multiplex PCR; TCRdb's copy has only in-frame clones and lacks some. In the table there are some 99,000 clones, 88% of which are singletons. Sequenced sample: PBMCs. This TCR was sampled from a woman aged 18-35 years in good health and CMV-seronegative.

The CDR3 DNA reads TGTGCCAGCAGTTCGGGAAGCAATCAGCCCCAGCATTTT. Translation gives CASSSGSNQPQHF. The rearrangement joins TRBV28 to TRBJ1-5; D unresolved. Germline assignment: CDR1 MDHEN and CDR2 SYDVKM. Trimming stripped 4 bases from V and 1 base from J, with 5 bases between. The CDR3 sequence is 13 residues long. Full variable domain (rest looked up from reference TRBV28 and TRBJ1-5): DVKVTQSSRYLVKRTGEKVFLECVQDMDHENMFWYRQDPGLGLRLIYFSYDVKMKEKGDIPEGYSVSREKKERFSLILESASTNQTSMYLCASSSGSNQPQHFGDGTRLSIL.